Shown below are 7 T cell receptor beta chains from a single sample sequenced in a study of beta chain features in type 1 diabetes. Expressed TCRB transcripts got sequenced, as all isolated RNA was reverse transcribed. Clones were read by immunoSEQ multiplex PCR, and TCRdb kept only the in-frame ones, dropping some. The sample includes 150,000 to 190,000 clones, 11% of them seen just once. The sequencing sample was made of central memory CD4+ T cells from blood. The source of these receptors is a man between 18 and 29 years old in good health.

The chain couples TRBV7-3 to TRBJ2-1, with D hard to call. From germline, CDR1 is SGHTA and CDR2 FQGTGA. V shed 5 bases and J shed 8 bases, with 13 bases lying between them. The CDR3 has 13 residues. Here the CDR3 reads CASSRSITHEQFF. The DNA of the CDR3 is TGTGCCAGCAGCCGCTCAATTACCCATGAGCAGTTCTTC. Full variable domain (outside the CDR3, taken from reference TRBV7-3 and TRBJ2-1): GAGVSQTPSNKVTEKGKYVELRCDPISGHTALYWYRQSLGQGPEFLIYFQGTGAADDSGLPNDRFFAVRPEGSVSTLKIQRTERGDSAVYLCASSRSITHEQFFGPGTRLTVL.

The chain is built from TRBV6-6 and TRBJ1-5, with TRBD1 as a possible D gene (6 bases). The length of the CDR3 is 14 residues. Germline V gene data show CDR1 as MNHNY and CDR2 as SVGAGI (reference sequence). V lost 8 bases and J 5 bases, leaving 16 bases between the germline ends. The DNA of the CDR3 is TGTGCCAGCCGGGGGCGGGGGAGAGATCAGCCCCAGCATTTT. It is translated as CASRGRGRDQPQHF.

Only a few counts were recorded for this clone. This chain joins TRBV29-1 and TRBJ1-1, with a tentative D call TRBD1 (5 bases). V was clipped by 0 bases and J by 7 bases, with 24 bases between them. CDR1 SQVTM and CDR2 ANQGSEA come from the germline V gene. This CDR3 is built from 17 residues. As DNA, the CDR3 is TGCAGCGTTGAAGAGGAGCCCGGGACCGAGTGGCAAGGTGAAGCTTTCTTT. Translated, it gives CSVEEEPGTEWQGEAFF.

This chain links TRBV9 with TRBJ2-1; the match to TRBD2 covers 8 bases. The CDR3 is 15 residues long. The germline gives CDR1 SGDLS, CDR2 YYNGEE. Trimming removed 3 bases from V and 4 bases from J; junction bases left unmatched: 6. CDR3 DNA: TGTGCCAGCAGCGCCGCTAGCGGGCCTTACAATGAGCAGTTCTTC. This encodes CASSAASGPYNEQFF.

This clone has at least ten counts. Other nucleotide sequences in the sample specify the same CDR3. The V gene is TRBV28, the J gene TRBJ2-6, with TRBD1 matching over 7 bases. This CDR3 is built from 16 residues. V gave up 5 bases and J gave up 0 bases; unmatched junction bases: 4. Per germline, CDR1 MDHEN and CDR2 SYDVKM. The CDR3 is CASSGQALSGANVLTF. The CDR3 region has the DNA TGTGCCAGCAGTGGACAGGCCCTCTCTGGGGCCAACGTCCTGACTTTC. The whole variable domain, remainder taken from reference TRBV28 and TRBJ2-6, is DVKVTQSSRYLVKRTGEKVFLECVQDMDHENMFWYRQDPGLGLRLIYFSYDVKMKEKGDIPEGYSVSREKKERFSLILESASTNQTSMYLCASSGQALSGANVLTFGAGSRLTVL.

The chain joins TRBV7-3 to TRBJ2-7; 9 bases line up with TRBD1. The germline CDR1 and CDR2 sequences are SGHTA and FQGTGA. The CDR3 has 15 amino acids. The V gene end was trimmed by 3 bases and the J gene end by 5 bases; junction bases not matched to a gene: 8. Written as DNA, the CDR3 is TGTGCCAGCAGCTTGGCCGGGACAGGGTACCACGAGCAGTACTTC. It specifies CASSLAGTGYHEQYF. Together with reference TRBV7-3 and TRBJ2-7, the CDR3 gives the full variable domain: GAGVSQTPSNKVTEKGKYVELRCDPISGHTALYWYRQSLGQGPEFLIYFQGTGAADDSGLPNDRFFAVRPEGSVSTLKIQRTERGDSAVYLCASSLAGTGYHEQYFGPGTRLTVT.

This clone was seen more than once but under ten times. This same CDR3 is encoded by further DNA sequences in the sample. The V call is TRBV9, the J call TRBJ2-6, with D unclear. The CDR3 spans 15 residues. V was shortened by 3 bases and J by 1 base, with 8 bases between the two germline ends. Germline V gene data show CDR1 as SGDLS and CDR2 as YYNGEE. The CDR3 DNA is TGTGCCAGCAGCGCCTGGTTTTCTGGGGCCAACGTCCTGACTTTC. The encoded protein is CASSAWFSGANVLTF.